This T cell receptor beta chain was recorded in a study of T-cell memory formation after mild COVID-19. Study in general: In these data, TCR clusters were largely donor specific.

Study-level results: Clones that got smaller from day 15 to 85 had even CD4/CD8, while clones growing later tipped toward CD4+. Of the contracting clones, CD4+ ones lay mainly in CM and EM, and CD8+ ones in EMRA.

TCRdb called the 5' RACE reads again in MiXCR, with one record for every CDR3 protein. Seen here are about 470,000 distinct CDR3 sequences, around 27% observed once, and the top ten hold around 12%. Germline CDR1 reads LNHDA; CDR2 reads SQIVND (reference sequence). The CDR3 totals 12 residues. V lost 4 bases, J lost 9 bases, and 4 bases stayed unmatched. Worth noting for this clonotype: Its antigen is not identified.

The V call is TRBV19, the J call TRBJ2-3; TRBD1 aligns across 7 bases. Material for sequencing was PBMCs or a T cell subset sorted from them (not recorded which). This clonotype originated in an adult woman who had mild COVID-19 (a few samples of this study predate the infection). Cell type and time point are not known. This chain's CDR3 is CASSTLDRTQYF. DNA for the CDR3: TGTGCCAGTAGTACTCTGGACAGGACGCAGTATTTT.